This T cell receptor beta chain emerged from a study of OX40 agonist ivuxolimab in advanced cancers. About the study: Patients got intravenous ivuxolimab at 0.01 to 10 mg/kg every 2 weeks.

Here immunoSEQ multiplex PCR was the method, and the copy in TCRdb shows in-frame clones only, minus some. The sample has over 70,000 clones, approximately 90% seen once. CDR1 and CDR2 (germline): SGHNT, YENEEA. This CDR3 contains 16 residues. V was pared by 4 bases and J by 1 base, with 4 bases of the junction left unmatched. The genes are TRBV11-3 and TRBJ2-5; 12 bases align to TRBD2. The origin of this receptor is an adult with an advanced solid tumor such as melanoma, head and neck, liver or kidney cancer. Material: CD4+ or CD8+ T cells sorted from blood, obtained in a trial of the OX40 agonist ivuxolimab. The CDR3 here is CASSSLAGGGQETQYF. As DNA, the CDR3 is TGTGCCAGCAGCTCCCTAGCGGGAGGGGGCCAAGAGACCCAGTACTTC.